These T cell receptor beta chains were read from a single sample in a study of blood T cell repertoires in COVID-19. This table comes from immunoSEQ multiplex PCR, and its TCRdb copy is limited to in-frame clones, with some not included. This repertoire shows about 130,000 clones, over 75% found once; its top ten account for approximately 1.1%. Input material: peripheral blood. The receptors come from a woman aged 80 or older with acute or convalescent COVID-19. Both conserved end residues are part of each CDR3. D genes are given only for firm matches. Rows give clone size only sometimes, using once, few, many, or a class for an expanded clone.

V: TRBV7-9
D: NA
J: TRBJ1-1
size: NA
DNA: TGTGCCAGCAGCTTTATCGCGGGCACTGAAGCTTTCTTT
CDR3: CASSFIAGTEAFF

V: TRBV7-2
D: NA
J: TRBJ1-6
size: NA
DNA: TGTGCCAGCGGTTCGGGGGGCAATTCACCCCTCCACTTT
CDR3: CASGSGGNSPLHF

V: TRBV27
D: TRBD1
J: TRBJ1-6
size: NA
DNA: TGTGCCAGCAGTCCGACAGGGGGCTATAATTCACCCCTCCACTTT
CDR3: CASSPTGGYNSPLHF

V: TRBV18
D: NA
J: TRBJ2-2
size: NA
DNA: TGTGCCAGCTCACCGGGAGGTCGAACCGGGGAGCTGTTTTTT
CDR3: CASSPGGRTGELFF

V: TRBV5-1
D: NA
J: TRBJ1-1
size: NA
DNA: TGCGCCAGCAGCTTGGACCCCGGACAGCAGAGTATAGCTTTCTTT
CDR3: CASSLDPGQQSIAFF

V: TRBV5-1
D: TRBD1
J: TRBJ2-7
size: NA
DNA: TGCGCCAGCAGCTTGAGACAGGGCGATCCCTACGAGCAGTACTTC
CDR3: CASSLRQGDPYEQYF

V: TRBV20-1
D: NA
J: TRBJ2-1
size: NA
DNA: TGCAGTGCTTATGAGCCCAATGAGCAGTTCTTC
CDR3: CSAYEPNEQFF

V: TRBV4-2
D: TRBD2
J: TRBJ2-2
size: NA
DNA: TGTGCCAGCAGCCCTAGCGGGGGGATCTTCCCCGGGGAGCTGTTTTTT
CDR3: CASSPSGGIFPGELFF

V: TRBV5-8
D: NA
J: TRBJ2-5
size: NA
DNA: TGTGCCAGCTTTAGGGGGCAAGAGACCCAGTACTTC
CDR3: CASFRGQETQYF

V: TRBV5-1
D: NA
J: TRBJ2-5
size: NA
DNA: TGCGCCAGCAGCTTGGTGGAGGGTGAGACCCAGTACTTC
CDR3: CASSLVEGETQYF

V: TRBV5-1
D: NA
J: TRBJ2-3
size: NA
DNA: TGCGCCAGCAGCTCTATGAGGAGCGGTACAGATACGCAGTATTTT
CDR3: CASSSMRSGTDTQYF

V: TRBV19
D: NA
J: TRBJ1-5
size: NA
DNA: TGTGCCAGTAGTATAATCGGTCAGCCCCAGCATTTT
CDR3: CASSIIGQPQHF

V: TRBV27
D: NA
J: TRBJ1-4
size: NA
DNA: TGTGCCAGCAGCCGGACTGATGGTAGAGAAAAACTGTTTTTT
CDR3: CASSRTDGREKLFF

V: TRBV2
D: NA
J: TRBJ2-2
size: NA
DNA: TGTGCCAGCAGTGAAATCCCCAGGGTGAACACCGGGGAGCTGTTTTTT
CDR3: CASSEIPRVNTGELFF

V: TRBV2
D: NA
J: TRBJ1-1
size: few
DNA: TGTGCCAGCAGTTATACGGGGTACTCTGAAGCTTTCTTT
CDR3: CASSYTGYSEAFF

V: TRBV19
D: TRBD1
J: TRBJ2-4
size: NA
DNA: TGTGCCAGTAGTAACGGACAGGGGGCAAACATTCAGTACTTC
CDR3: CASSNGQGANIQYF

V: TRBV7-9
D: TRBD2
J: TRBJ2-3
size: NA
DNA: TGTGCCAGCAGCGGATGGACTAGCGGGGTGACAGATACGCAGTATTTT
CDR3: CASSGWTSGVTDTQYF

V: TRBV2
D: TRBD1
J: TRBJ2-1
size: NA
DNA: TGTGCCAGCAGTGACCAAGGACAGGGGGCGAGTGAGCAGTTCTTC
CDR3: CASSDQGQGASEQFF

V: TRBV27
D: TRBD2
J: TRBJ2-7
size: once
DNA: TGTGCCAGCCGACGGGGGGACGGGTCCTACGAGCAGTACTTC
CDR3: CASRRGDGSYEQYF

V: TRBV29-1
D: NA
J: TRBJ1-1
size: NA
DNA: TGCAGCGTCCCGGGAGGGGGGAGCATGAACACTGAAGCTTTCTTT
CDR3: CSVPGGGSMNTEAFF

V: TRBV27
D: NA
J: TRBJ1-3
size: NA
DNA: TGTGCCAGCCGCTCCCAGGGGCGCGTGGACCGTAACACCATATATTTT
CDR3: CASRSQGRVDRNTIYF

V: TRBV6-5
D: TRBD1
J: TRBJ1-4
size: NA
DNA: TGTGCCAGCAGTTATGGGACAGCTCTTAATGAAAAACTGTTTTTT
CDR3: CASSYGTALNEKLFF